The T cell receptor (beta chain) under discussion was sequenced for a study of cytomegalovirus exposure and HLA in healthy donors. On the study more broadly: Early on, a data release was issued that held approximately 92 million unique TCRs from HLA-typed donors. Study-wide findings and caveats: A missense DCLRE1C variant was associated with V- and J-gene trimming of TCR beta chains in a later analysis, and an independent cohort replicated the association. Usually a TCR sequence was rare, but some public TCRs were found in many donors.

In regard to this clone: Its cognate antigen is unknown.

V was pared by 10 bases and J by 1 base, with 17 bases between. CDR3 length: 15 amino acids. CDR1 and CDR2 from the germline V gene are MNHEY and SVGAGI. Primers: 60 Vbeta forward and 13 Jbeta reverse. TCRdb's copy holds only in-frame clones and misses some; the assay was immunoSEQ multiplex PCR. The listing contains about 170,000 clones. The sequence was obtained from a woman aged 55-75 years in good health and CMV-seronegative. The genes are TRBV6-5 and TRBJ1-5; perhaps TRBD1 as D (6 bases). The sequencing sample was made of PBMCs. The CDR3, as DNA: TGTGCCACTAACCCGCGGGGGCGAAGCAATCAGCCCCAGCATTTT. Its translation is CATNPRGRSNQPQHF.